What follows is one T cell receptor (beta chain) and its context. What it binds is unknown. PCR primers comprised 60 Vbeta and 13 Jbeta primers. TCRdb's table, derived via immunoSEQ multiplex PCR, lists solely in-frame clones and lacks some. The sample has 100,000 to 150,000 clones, about 79% seen once. The sample is drawn from a study of cytomegalovirus exposure and HLA in healthy donors. Study-wide background: Among about 179 million T cells, an earlier analysis found about 110 million unique TCR beta sequences. Early released data had about 80 million unique TCRs, all coming from HLA-typed donors.

Broader study findings: In a later analysis, the majority of CMV-associated beta chains seemingly showed HLA restriction.

Germline CDR1 reads SGDLS; CDR2 reads YYNGEE. V was clipped by 2 bases and J by 9 bases; unmatched bases: 2. CDR3 length: 14 amino acids. The sequence was obtained from a female donor in good health and CMV-seropositive. This chain joins TRBV9 and TRBJ2-1; 13 nucleotides match TRBD2. The sequenced material came from PBMCs. CDR3 DNA: TGTGCCAGCAGCGTCGGGACTAGCGGGATTGAGCAGTTCTTC. Translating gives CASSVGTSGIEQFF. The full variable domain, rest sourced from reference TRBV9 and TRBJ2-1, is DSGVTQTPKHLITATGQRVTLRCSPRSGDLSVYWYQQSLDQGLQFLIQYYNGEERAKGNILERFSAQQFPDLHSELNLSSLELGDSALYFCASSVGTSGIEQFFGPGTRLTVL.